This T cell receptor beta chain was identified in a study of cytomegalovirus exposure and HLA in healthy donors. Study background: An analysis done earlier identified 95 million to 140 million unique TCR beta sequences from about 180 million T cells. Findings of the study overall: For cytomegalovirus status, the classifier reportedly gave diagnoses with high specificity and sensitivity. An apparent linkage of common viral pathogens to several of the most significant clusters emerged in a later analysis.

The length of the CDR3 is 13 residues. Germline trimming cut 6 bases from V and 4 bases from J; bases unmatched to any gene: 5. Germline V gene lookup returns CDR1 SNHLY and CDR2 FYNNEI. With respect to this clone: Its antigen is as yet unknown.

The PCR contained 60 Vbeta and 13 Jbeta primers. The repertoire was sequenced with immunoSEQ multiplex PCR; TCRdb's copy has only in-frame clones and lacks some. The sample gives approximately 150,000 clones, 70% to 85% of which show up once; about 4.9% is in the top ten. The chain carries TRBV2 and TRBJ2-7, with 8 bases that match TRBD1. Sequencing input: PBMCs. The TCR was taken from a man aged 18 to 29 in good health and CMV-seronegative. CDR3 sequence reads: CASSPGGLYEQYF. The CDR3 region has the DNA TGTGCCAGCAGCCCAGGGGGCCTATACGAGCAGTACTTC. The entire variable domain, with the rest obtained from reference TRBV2 and TRBJ2-7, is as follows: EPEVTQTPSHQVTQMGQEVILRCVPISNHLYFYWYRQILGQKVEFLVSFYNNEISEKSEIFDDQFSVERPDGSNFTLKIRSTKLEDSAMYFCASSPGGLYEQYFGPGTRLTVT.